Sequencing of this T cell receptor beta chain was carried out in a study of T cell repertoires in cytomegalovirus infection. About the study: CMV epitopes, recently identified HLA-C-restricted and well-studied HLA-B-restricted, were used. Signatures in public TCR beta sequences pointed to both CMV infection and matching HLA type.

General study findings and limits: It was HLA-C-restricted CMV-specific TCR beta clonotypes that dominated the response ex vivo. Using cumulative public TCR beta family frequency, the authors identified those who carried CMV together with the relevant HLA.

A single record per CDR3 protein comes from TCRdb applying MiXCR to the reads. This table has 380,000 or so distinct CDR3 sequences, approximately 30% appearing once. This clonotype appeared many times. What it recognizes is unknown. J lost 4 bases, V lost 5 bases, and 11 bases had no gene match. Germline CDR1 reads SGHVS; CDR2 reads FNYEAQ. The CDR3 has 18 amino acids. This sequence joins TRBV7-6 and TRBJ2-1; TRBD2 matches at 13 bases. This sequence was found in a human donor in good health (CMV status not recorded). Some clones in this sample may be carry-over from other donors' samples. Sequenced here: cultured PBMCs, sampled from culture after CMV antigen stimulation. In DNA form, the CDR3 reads TGTGCCAGCAGCCCCGTGGGTACTAGCGGGAGGGGTTACAATGAGCAGTTCTTC. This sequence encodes CASSPVGTSGRGYNEQFF.